These 7 T cell receptor beta chains came from one sample sequenced in a study of blood T cell repertoires in COVID-19. Libraries were prepared by immunoSEQ multiplex PCR; TCRdb keeps only in-frame clonotypes and omits some of them. The table lists about 80,000 clones, 65% to 90% of them singletons, with 9.6% in the top ten. Material for sequencing was peripheral blood. These receptors all come from a man aged 50 or older with COVID-19, enrolled during active disease.

This chain joins TRBV10-3 and TRBJ2-7; D is unresolved. The CDR3 consists of 14 residues. Germline V lookup: CDR1 ENHRY, CDR2 SYGVKD. The V end lost 3 bases, the J end lost 2 bases, and 11 bases lay between the germline ends. In DNA form, the CDR3 reads TGTGCCATCAGTGACGAGACACAGACCTACGAGCAGTACTTC. It is translated as CAISDETQTYEQYF.

The chain combines TRBV7-2 with TRBJ2-3; 7 nucleotides match TRBD2. The CDR3 sequence is 14 residues long. Germline lookup yields CDR1 SGHTA and CDR2 FQGNSA. Losses at the gene ends were 3 bases for V and 3 bases for J; bases not matched to a gene: 3. CDR3 nucleotides: TGTGCCAGCAGCTTGTCGGGGGGTACAGATACGCAGTATTTT. Encoded protein: CASSLSGGTDTQYF.

The J gene is TRBJ1-2, the V gene TRBV2; TRBD1 agrees at 7 bases. V was clipped by 6 bases and J by 4 bases; unmatched bases: 8. CDR1 SNHLY and CDR2 FYNNEI come from the germline V gene. This CDR3 region has 14 residues. The CDR3 reads CASSPGGIPYGYTF. The DNA of the CDR3 is TGTGCCAGCAGCCCAGGGGGGATTCCCTATGGCTACACCTTC. The variable domain in full, completed from reference TRBV2 and TRBJ1-2, reads EPEVTQTPSHQVTQMGQEVILRCVPISNHLYFYWYRQILGQKVEFLVSFYNNEISEKSEIFDDQFSVERPDGSNFTLKIRSTKLEDSAMYFCASSPGGIPYGYTFGSGTRLTVV.

A word on this clone: No DNA is shown, since the ends of the CDR3 on it are uncertain; the CDR3 is the one TCRdb lists. The rearrangement joins TRBV7-9 to TRBJ2-1; TRBD1 is the table's D call and was not checked against the DNA. The germline V gene encodes CDR1 SEHNR and CDR2 FQNEAQ (reference sequence). The CDR3 length equals 11 residues, ends included. CDR3 protein: CASSFGQGTFF.

This rearrangement joins TRBV7-3 to TRBJ1-1; tentatively, D is TRBD1 (5 bases). Germline-derived CDR1 and CDR2 are SGHTA and FQGTGA. V lost 6 bases and J 0 bases, leaving 8 bases between the germline ends. The CDR3 covers 13 residues. DNA for the CDR3: TGTGCCAGCAGTCAACAGGTGAACACTGAAGCTTTCTTT. Translating it yields CASSQQVNTEAFF.

This sequence joins TRBV18 and TRBJ1-4, with TRBD1 matching 7 bases. After removal of 2 bases from V and 8 bases from J, the junction contained 8 bases not matched to a gene. Germline V lookup: CDR1 KGHSH, CDR2 LQKENI. The CDR3 spans 15 residues. The CDR3 DNA reads as TGTGCCAGCTCACCATGGGACAGAGACCCAGAAAAACTGTTTTTT. It encodes CASSPWDRDPEKLFF.

A note on this clone: Distinct nucleotide sequences in the sample also encode this CDR3. The gene calls are TRBV30 and TRBJ2-7, with 9 bases lining up with TRBD2. This CDR3 has 15 residues. V lost 1 base and J lost 3; bases outside the gene matches: 7. From germline, CDR1 is GTSNPN and CDR2 SVGIG (reference sequence). The DNA for the CDR3 is TGTGCCTGGAGTGGTGGGGGCGGGAGGGGCTACGAGCAGTACTTC. This sequence encodes CAWSGGGGRGYEQYF.